One sample yielded the 25 T cell receptor beta chains listed below, sequenced in a study of cytomegalovirus exposure and HLA in healthy donors. In the PCR, 60 Vbeta and 13 Jbeta primers were used. The assay was immunoSEQ multiplex PCR, and TCRdb's table has in-frame clones only and misses some. Here the sample spans roughly 150,000 clones, approximately 80% being singletons. Sequencing was performed on PBMCs. These receptors were collected from a male donor in good health and CMV-seronegative.

The chain couples TRBV6-4 to TRBJ1-2, with TRBD1 identical over 7 bases. The CDR3 spans 14 residues. V dropped 0 bases and J dropped 7; count of bases not matched to a gene: 5. Germline CDR1 reads MRHNA; CDR2 reads SNTAGT. CDR3 in DNA: TGTGCCAGCAGTGACTCAGGGGGCGCGGGTGGCTACACCTTC. Protein product: CASSDSGGAGGYTF.

The genes are TRBV10-3 and TRBJ1-1; 11 nucleotides match TRBD1. Germline lookup yields CDR1 ENHRY and CDR2 SYGVKD. The V gene end was trimmed by 7 bases and the J gene end by 7 bases; junction bases not matched to a gene: 2. The CDR3 extends over 12 amino acids. The CDR3 spells CAIMGQGDEAFF. The CDR3 DNA follows: TGTGCCATCATGGGACAGGGGGATGAAGCTTTCTTT.

About this clone: The junction does not match germline at one end; this may be a read error. The V call is TRBV7-9, the J call TRBJ2-2, with a tentative D call TRBD1 (5 bases). CDR3 size: 14 residues. Germline CDR1 is SEHNR and CDR2 is FQNEAQ (reference sequence). CDR3 region: CSSSFAGLAGELFF. The CDR3 DNA follows: TGTTCCAGCAGCTTCGCAGGGTTAGCCGGGGAGCTGTTTTTT.

V and J are TRBV5-4 and TRBJ1-6, with 11 nucleotides matching TRBD1. The trim removed 2 bases at V and 1 base at J, leaving 2 bases unmatched. The V gene's germline CDR1 is SGHNT and CDR2 YYREEE (reference sequence). The CDR3 has 17 amino acids. Written as DNA, the CDR3 is TGTGCCAGCAGCTTTGGGACAGGGGGTTCCTATAATTCACCCCTCCACTTT. Protein product: CASSFGTGGSYNSPLHF.

This clone showed up just once. V is TRBV4-1 and J is TRBJ1-2; perhaps TRBD1 as D (6 bases). The CDR3 length is 13 residues. Germline assignment: CDR1 MGHRA and CDR2 YSYEKL. V lost 4 bases and J lost 5, with 11 bases in between. The CDR3 loop is CASSLVRGYGYTF. The CDR3 nucleotides read TGCGCCAGCAGCCTAGTAAGGGGGTATGGCTACACCTTC.

A word on this clone: The sample carries other DNA sequences with the same CDR3. This chain connects TRBV7-9 to TRBJ2-2; TRBD2 is a possible D gene (7 bases). The CDR3 is made up of 16 amino acids. Germline values: CDR1 SEHNR, CDR2 FQNEAQ (reference sequence). V was clipped by 4 bases and J by 3 bases, with 15 bases between them. The CDR3 region has the DNA TGTGCCAGCAGCTACGGGGGGCTTTTGGACACCGGGGAGCTGTTTTTT. It codes for CASSYGGLLDTGELFF.

The genes are TRBV28 and TRBJ1-2, with 9 bases aligning to TRBD1. The germline gives CDR1 MDHEN, CDR2 SYDVKM. V lost 6 bases, J lost 2 bases, and 10 bases stayed unmatched. The CDR3 has 16 amino acids. The CDR3 here is CASSKGTGYPNYGYTF. CDR3 nucleotides: TGTGCCAGCAGCAAAGGGACAGGGTACCCGAACTATGGCTACACCTTC.

CDR3 sequence: CASSLGRETYEQYF. In nucleotides, the CDR3 is TGTGCCAGCAGCTTAGGGAGGGAAACCTACGAGCAGTACTTC. The chain employs TRBV7-2 and TRBJ2-5; D might be TRBD2 (6 bases). The end of the DNA aligns better with TRBJ2-7, so the J call may be wrong. Germline CDR1 reads SGHTA; CDR2 reads FQGNSA. The CDR3 sequence is 14 residues long.

DNA of the CDR3: TGTGCCAGCAGTGAAGCGCTTCGGGGGGGGGCGAACACCGGGGAGCTGTTTTTT. This encodes CASSEALRGGANTGELFF. The rearrangement uses TRBV6-1 and TRBJ2-2; 8 nucleotides match TRBD2. Germline CDR1 MNHNS, CDR2 SASEGT. The CDR3 length is 18 residues. Trimming took 0 bases from V and 0 from J; bases not matched to a gene: 6.

Regarding this clone: Germline is not matched at one junction end, which may reflect a read error. The chain carries TRBV28 and TRBJ2-6; possibly TRBD1 for D (5 bases). The CDR3 covers 15 residues. Germline V gives CDR1 MDHEN, CDR2 SYDVKM. The chain's CDR3 is CASSLLYPGANVRTF. The CDR3, as DNA: TGTGCCAGCAGTTTATTATATCCTGGGGCCAACGTCCGGACTTTC.

This clone was seen only once. The gene calls are TRBV5-1 and TRBJ2-7; TRBD2 might be the D (5 bases). The V gene lost 2 bases and the J gene lost 4 bases, with 7 bases spanning the gap. Germline CDR1 is SGHRS and CDR2 is YFSETQ. This CDR3 comprises 12 residues. The CDR3 nucleotides read TGCGCCAGCAGCTTCGGGGAATACGAGCAGTACTTC. It encodes CASSFGEYEQYF.

As regards this clone: Given the absence of the conserved phenylalanine or tryptophan at the CDR3 end, a read error is likely. The DNA is left out, because the CDR3 cannot be placed on it with certainty; the CDR3 is given as TCRdb lists it. The V and J genes are TRBV2 and TRBJ1-6; the table's D call TRBD1 went unverified against the DNA. Termini included, the CDR3 measures 11 amino acids. Germline V gene sequence: CDR1 SNHLY, CDR2 FYNNEI. CDR3 sequence: CASRNRQGESL.

The rearrangement uses TRBV10-3 and TRBJ2-7, with 9 bases matching TRBD1. The V gene's germline CDR1 is ENHRY and CDR2 SYGVKD. This CDR3 contains 15 residues. With 5 bases clipped from V and 4 bases from J, the junction kept 9 bases outside the gene matches. The CDR3 coding sequence is TGTGCCATCAGTACGCCTCAACAGGGGGCTTACGAGCAGTACTTC. It codes for CAISTPQQGAYEQYF.

This sequence joins TRBV14 and TRBJ1-4, with 7 positions matching TRBD1. Germline CDR1 reads SGHDN; CDR2 reads FVKESK. The V and J ends lost 5 bases and 6 bases, in that order; junction bases with no gene match: 9. CDR3 size: 15 residues. CDR3 region: CASSSTGTDDEKLFF. CDR3 DNA: TGTGCCAGCAGCTCGACCGGGACAGACGATGAAAAACTGTTTTTT. Full variable domain (missing parts from reference TRBV14 and TRBJ1-4): EAGVTQFPSHSVIEKGQTVTLRCDPISGHDNLYWYRRVMGKEIKFLLHFVKESKQDESGMPNNRFLAERTGGTYSTLKVQPAELEDSGVYFCASSSTGTDDEKLFFGSGTQLSVL.

The V and J genes are TRBV6-5 and TRBJ1-4, with 7 nucleotides matching TRBD1. V dropped 6 bases and J dropped 8; count of bases not matched to a gene: 6. Looked up from germline, CDR1 is MNHEY and CDR2 is SVGAGI. The CDR3 loop spans 13 amino acids. The CDR3 spells CASRRTGEEKLFF. CDR3 nucleotides: TGTGCCAGCAGGAGGACAGGTGAAGAAAAACTGTTTTTT.

V gene TRBV5-4 combines with J gene TRBJ2-1; the match to TRBD2 covers 15 bases. V lost 3 bases, J lost 4 bases, and 5 bases stayed unmatched. Germline CDR1 is SGHNT and CDR2 is YYREEE (reference sequence). This CDR3 has 17 residues. The CDR3 loop is CASSSGLAGGEYNEQFF. The CDR3 DNA reads TGTGCCAGCAGCTCCGGACTAGCGGGAGGGGAGTACAATGAGCAGTTCTTC.

This clone came up once. The chain combines TRBV28 with TRBJ1-2, with 10 bases fitting TRBD1. The CDR3 runs to 17 residues. Germline loops: CDR1 MDHEN, CDR2 SYDVKM. The J segment lost 5 bases and the V segment lost 6 bases, leaving 15 bases of the junction unmatched. This CDR3 reads CASSLLPSGTGVYGYTF. The CDR3 bases are TGTGCCAGCAGCCTACTCCCTTCAGGGACAGGGGTTTATGGCTACACCTTC.

Points on this clone: Other DNA sequences within the sample encode an identical CDR3. The rearrangement links TRBV5-1 to TRBJ1-1; D remains ambiguous. The V and J ends lost 1 base and 4 bases respectively, with 11 bases between them. From germline, CDR1 is SGHRS and CDR2 YFSETQ. This CDR3 region has 14 residues. The CDR3 region has the DNA TGCGCCAGCAGCTTGCAGGAAGGAGGCACTGAAGCTTTCTTT. This translates into CASSLQEGGTEAFF.

V and J are TRBV7-2 and TRBJ1-2; D is ambiguous. Trimming shortened V by 1 base and J by 3 bases, and 9 bases separated the two germline ends. This CDR3 comprises 14 residues. Looked up from germline, CDR1 is SGHTA and CDR2 is FQGNSA. CDR3 protein: CASSLVWQDYGYTF. CDR3 coding DNA: TGTGCCAGCAGCTTAGTGTGGCAGGACTATGGCTACACCTTC.

This clone was detected only once. The chain links TRBV6-1 to TRBJ1-5; 8 nucleotides align to TRBD1. With 7 bases clipped from V and 3 bases from J, the junction kept 8 bases outside the gene matches. CDR1 is MNHNS and CDR2 is SASEGT in the germline V gene. The CDR3 contains 15 residues. The CDR3 spells CASISGQVYNQPQHF. In DNA, the CDR3 is TGTGCCAGCATTTCGGGACAGGTCTACAATCAGCCCCAGCATTTT.

This rearrangement joins TRBV2 to TRBJ1-6, with 7 nucleotides matching TRBD1. The CDR3 is 15 residues long. J was trimmed by 10 bases and V by 4 bases; bases with no gene match: 10. The germline CDR1 and CDR2 sequences are SNHLY and FYNNEI. The CDR3 spells CASSVERGLKSPLHF. The CDR3 coding sequence is TGTGCCAGCAGTGTCGAAAGGGGGCTGAAATCACCCCTCCACTTT.

A few counts support this clone. The chain uses TRBV5-8 and TRBJ2-1; the D gene is possibly TRBD2 (8 bases). CDR3 length: 16 amino acids. Germline V gene data show CDR1 as SGHTS and CDR2 as YDEGEE. V was shortened by 4 bases and J by 8 bases, with 22 bases between the two germline ends. This chain's CDR3 is CASSPFGRGRGDEQFF. The CDR3 region has the DNA TGTGCCAGCAGCCCGTTCGGGAGGGGGCGCGGAGATGAGCAGTTCTTC.

In its sample, this clone was seen a few times. The V and J genes are TRBV4-1 and TRBJ2-1; maybe TRBD1 (5 bases). Trimming took off 5 bases at V and 0 bases at J, with 14 bases between the two ends. Per germline, CDR1 MGHRA and CDR2 YSYEKL. This CDR3 is 16 amino acids long. This CDR3 reads CASSTRQKSSYNEQFF. In DNA, the CDR3 is TGCGCCAGCAGCACCCGACAGAAGAGCTCCTACAATGAGCAGTTCTTC.

The chain couples TRBV7-2 to TRBJ2-5; 8 nucleotides agree with TRBD2. This CDR3 contains 15 residues. Germline V gene data show CDR1 as SGHTA and CDR2 as FQGNSA. The trim removed 1 base at V and 5 bases at J, leaving 6 bases unmatched. CDR3 amino acids: CASSLVAGGRETQYF. CDR3 nucleotides: TGTGCCAGCAGCTTAGTGGCGGGGGGCCGGGAGACCCAGTACTTC.

The V and J genes are TRBV7-9 and TRBJ1-3; D remains unclear. V was trimmed by 2 bases and J by 2 bases, leaving 13 bases between them. There are 16 residues in the CDR3. Germline assignment: CDR1 SEHNR and CDR2 FQNEAQ (reference sequence). The CDR3 reads CASSLMEGLAGNTIYF. The CDR3 DNA is TGTGCCAGCAGCTTAATGGAGGGTCTTGCTGGAAACACCATATATTTT.